Below are 3 T cell receptor beta chains sequenced from a single sample in a study of T-cell memory formation after mild COVID-19. MiXCR, run by TCRdb on the 5' RACE reads, gives a single entry per CDR3 protein. The table lists approximately 40,000 distinct CDR3 sequences, approximately 10% of them singletons. The sample was PBMCs or a T cell subset sorted from them (not recorded which). Every receptor here comes from a man aged 18-30 years who had mild COVID-19 (a few samples of this study predate the infection). Cell type and time point are not known.

This clonotype was seen ten or more times. At one end, the junction sequence differs from germline, possibly due to a read error. The rearrangement joins TRBV9 to TRBJ2-3; TRBD2 aligns across 9 bases. The germline V gene encodes CDR1 SGDLS and CDR2 YYNGEE. This CDR3 contains 15 residues. The CDR3 DNA reads as TGTGCCAGCACGAAAACCGGGACTAGCATAGATACGCAGTATTTT. Its translation is CASTKTGTSIDTQYF.

This clonotype was detected ten times or more. DNA of the CDR3: TGTGCCAGCAGCTTAGGGGACAGGGGTCTCGCTTCACCCCTCCACTTT. It codes for CASSLGDRGLASPLHF. This chain uses TRBV7-9 with TRBJ1-6, with TRBD1 matching over 10 bases. Germline V CDR1 and CDR2: SEHNR, FQNEAQ (reference sequence). V lost 1 base, J lost 9 bases, and 6 bases stayed unmatched. The CDR3 sequence is 16 residues long.

The rearrangement uses TRBV28 and TRBJ2-5, with D perhaps being TRBD1 or TRBD2 (5 bases each). This CDR3 has 11 residues. CDR1 is MDHEN, CDR2 SYDVKM, per germline. With 6 bases removed from V and 5 bases from J, the gap between germline ends came to 7 bases. Here the CDR3 DNA reads TGTGCCAGCAGGGGGGAGGAGACCCAGTACTTC. Amino acids: CASRGEETQYF.